A selection of T cell receptor beta chains follows, all from one sample in a study of shared clonotypes between healthy human individuals. This table comes from immunoSEQ multiplex PCR, and its TCRdb copy is limited to in-frame clones, with some not included. The sample yields about 1.1 million clones, more than 75% seen once. Sample: memory CD4+ T cells from PBMCs. The receptor source for this set is a man younger than 30 in good health. Some clones in this sample may be carry-over from other donors' samples. The CDR3 runs from the conserved cysteine through the conserved F or W. A D gene is named only where the DNA matches it firmly. Size values are once, few and many counts, or a class for expanded clones, and some rows have none.

>TRBD2|.|TRBJ2-5|TRBV9
TGTGCCAGCAGCGTAGGCCTAGCGGGAGTAGAGACCCAGTACTTC
CASSVGLAGVETQYF
>.|.|TRBJ2-4|TRBV7-2
TGTGCCAGCAGCTTGGGGGCGCCGGGAGGAGCCAAAAACATTCAGTACTTC
CASSLGAPGGAKNIQYF
>.|.|TRBJ2-5|TRBV28
TGTGCCAGCAGTTTTCTGGAGGGGGCGGGGACCCAGTACTTC
CASSFLEGAGTQYF
>TRBD2|.|TRBJ2-2|TRBV28
TGTGCCAGCAGGGGGGGACTAGTTGGGCGCCGGGAGCTGTTTTTT
CASRGGLVGRRELFF
>.|few|TRBJ1-5|TRBV6-5
TGTGCCAGCAGTTACTCGGGTTTCAATCAGCCCCAGCATTTT
CASSYSGFNQPQHF
>TRBD1|.|TRBJ2-7|TRBV5-5
TGTGCCAGCACCTCCGGGACAGGGGTCTACGAGCAGTACTTC
CASTSGTGVYEQYF
>TRBD1|.|TRBJ1-1|TRBV28
TGTGCCAGCAGTATGAGCAGGGGGCGCGTCTCTGAAGCTTTCTTT
CASSMSRGRVSEAFF
>.|.|TRBJ1-5|TRBV30
TGTGCCTGGAGTCCGGACACCAATCAGCCCCAGCATTTT
CAWSPDTNQPQHF
>.|.|TRBJ1-3|TRBV19
TGTGCCAGTGGGGACAACCGGTGGAACACCATATATTTT
CASGDNRWNTIYF
>.|once|TRBJ2-5|TRBV28
TGTGCCAGCAGTTTATTCGTACAGGTGAAGACCCAGTACTTC
CASSLFVQVKTQYF
>TRBD1|.|TRBJ1-2|TRBV5-4
TGTGCCAGCAGACCGACAGGGGGCGGGAAGAATTATGGCTACACCTTC
CASRPTGGGKNYGYTF
>TRBD1|.|TRBJ1-2|TRBV19
TGTGCCAGTAGTGGGGGACAGCGGAGGGTCGGCTACACCTTC
CASSGGQRRVGYTF
>.|.|TRBJ1-3|TRBV28
TGTGCCAGCAGTTTATCCGAACAGGGTTCTGGAAACACCATATATTTT
CASSLSEQGSGNTIYF
>TRBD2|.|TRBJ2-7|TRBV7-9
TGTGCCAGCAGCTCTAGCGGGACAGACTACGAGCAGTACTTC
CASSSSGTDYEQYF
>TRBD2|.|TRBJ2-1|TRBV7-9
TGTGCCAGCAGCCGAACTAGCGGGAGAGGGTTTGAGCAGTTCTTC
CASSRTSGRGFEQFF
>.|.|TRBJ2-1|TRBV7-2
TGTGCCAGCAGCTTACAACTGGCGGGCACCATAAGGGGTGAGCAGTTCTTC
CASSLQLAGTIRGEQFF
>.|.|TRBJ2-1|TRBV28
TGTGCCAGCAGATTAAGCTCCTACAATGAGCAGTTCTTC
CASRLSSYNEQFF
>.|.|TRBJ1-1|TRBV5-1
TGCGCCAGCACCCAGGGGAGCGGGAGGGGTGAAGCTTTCTTT
CASTQGSGRGEAFF
>.|.|TRBJ1-1|TRBV5-1
TGCGCCAGCAGCTTGATCATCCTGGGCCCGAACACTGAAGCTTTCTTT
CASSLIILGPNTEAFF
>.|once|TRBJ2-1|TRBV6-4
TGTGCCAGCAGGGGGGGTTCCTACAATGAGCAGTTCTTC
CASRGGSYNEQFF
>.|.|TRBJ1-2|TRBV6-4
TGTGCCAGCACCCTCGACAGAAGACCTGGCTACACCTTC
CASTLDRRPGYTF
>TRBD2|.|TRBJ2-2|TRBV5-1
TGCGCCAGCAGCCCCACGGGACTAGCGGGAGTCACCGGGGAGCTGTTTTTT
CASSPTGLAGVTGELFF
>.|.|TRBJ1-1|TRBV6-5
TGTGCCAGCAACGTATTGGAGGGTGGAACTGAAGCTTTCTTT
CASNVLEGGTEAFF
>TRBD1|few|TRBJ1-2|TRBV10-3
TGTGCCACACAACGGGACAGTTATGGCTACACCTTC
CATQRDSYGYTF
>TRBD2|.|TRBJ2-7|TRBV5-1
TGCGCCAGCAGCTTGCGGACTAGCGGGAGTAATGAGCAGTACTTC
CASSLRTSGSNEQYF
>.|.|TRBJ2-7|TRBV6-1
TGTGCCAGCAGTGAAAGGTACGAGCAGTACTTC
CASSERYEQYF
>TRBD1|once|TRBJ2-1|TRBV4-3
TGCGCCAGCAGCCGCAGAAGGACAGGGGCCTACAATGAGCAGTTCTTC
CASSRRRTGAYNEQFF